The 18 T cell receptor beta chains in this list originate from one sample, sequenced in a study of shared clonotypes between healthy human individuals. Only in-frame clones appear in the TCRdb table, and some are missing; sequencing was by immunoSEQ multiplex PCR. Of some 2 million clones listed, roughly 96% are singletons. Specimen: naive CD4+ T cells sorted from blood. Subset reported: CD45RA+ positively selected. The source of these receptors is a man aged 18 to 29 in good health.

For this clone: Sequence at one end of the junction differs from germline and may be a read error. This chain uses TRBV5-4 with TRBJ2-7; no reliable D call. The germline V gene has CDR1 SGHNT and CDR2 YYREEE (reference sequence). CDR3 length: 14 amino acids. CDR3 in amino acids: CASSSLGSPARQYF. The CDR3 coding sequence is TGTGCCAGTAGCTCCCTAGGGTCTCCCGCGAGGCAGTACTTC.

The chain carries TRBV15 and TRBJ1-2, with D maybe TRBD1 (6 bases). Trimming took off 3 bases at V and 5 bases at J, with 16 bases between the two ends. Per the germline V gene, CDR1 is LNHNV and CDR2 is YYDKDF (reference sequence). The CDR3 totals 15 residues. The CDR3: CATSRGVNGQYGYTF. In nucleotides, the CDR3 is TGTGCCACCAGCAGGGGGGTGAATGGACAGTATGGCTACACCTTC.

The chain has TRBV5-1 and TRBJ1-1; 7 bases map to TRBD1. CDR1 and CDR2 from the germline V gene are SGHRS and YFSETQ. V trimming: 0 bases; J trimming: 8 bases; junction bases outside the gene matches: 7. The CDR3 spans 14 residues. CDR3 loop: CASSLDRTGAEAFF. CDR3 coding DNA: TGCGCCAGCAGCTTGGACCGTACAGGGGCGGAAGCTTTCTTT.

The chain links TRBV4-3 to TRBJ1-2; D gene ambiguous. Germline assignment: CDR1 LGHNA and CDR2 YSLEER. The CDR3 has 17 amino acids. V lost 0 bases, J lost 5 bases, and 19 bases lay in between. The DNA of the CDR3 is TGCGCCAGCAGCCAAGATCATGCTTTGGTACGGGTTTATGGCTACACCTTC. Amino acids: CASSQDHALVRVYGYTF.

About this clone: A junction boundary mismatches the germline segment, possibly from a read error. Written as DNA, the CDR3 is TGTGCCAGCAGCTCCGTGCACGCGACAGGGAACACTGAGGCTTTCTTT. The encoded protein is CASSSVHATGNTEAFF. The V gene is TRBV5-4, the J gene TRBJ1-1, with 7 bases aligning to TRBD1. The CDR3 is 16 residues long. CDR1 and CDR2 (germline): SGHNT, YYREEE (reference sequence). The full variable domain, rest sourced from reference TRBV5-4 and TRBJ1-1, is ETGVTQSPTHLIKTRGQQVTLRCSSQSGHNTVSWYQQALGQGPQFIFQYYREEENGRGNFPPRFSGLQFPNYSSELNVNALELDDSALYLCASSSVHATGNTEAFFGQGTRLTVV.

The V and J genes are TRBV10-3 and TRBJ1-4, with 7 bases matching TRBD1. J lost 0 bases, V lost 4 bases, and 2 bases had no gene match. This CDR3 is built from 15 residues. The V gene's germline CDR1 is ENHRY and CDR2 SYGVKD. CDR3 amino acids: CAISGQGATNEKLFF. CDR3 coding DNA: TGTGCCATCAGTGGACAGGGAGCAACTAATGAAAAACTGTTTTTT.

V usage is TRBV28 and J usage is TRBJ2-1; 8 nucleotides agree with TRBD2. This CDR3 comprises 15 residues. Trimming cost V 2 bases and J 3 bases; bases outside gene matches: 3. The germline V gene has CDR1 MDHEN and CDR2 SYDVKM. The CDR3 protein is CASSLPGGSYNEQFF. CDR3 DNA: TGTGCCAGCAGTTTACCGGGGGGGAGCTACAATGAGCAGTTCTTC.

The chain joins TRBV18 to TRBJ1-4; D is uncertain. The germline V and J ends were trimmed by 6 bases and 3 bases, with 8 bases remaining between them. Germline V gives CDR1 KGHSH, CDR2 LQKENI. CDR3 length: 13 amino acids. The CDR3 sequence: CASSRGSNEKLFF. The CDR3 bases are TGTGCCAGCTCCCGAGGGTCTAATGAAAAACTGTTTTTT.

This clone was detected only once. This chain uses TRBV4-3 with TRBJ2-7; D remains unclear. V was cut by 0 bases and J by 0 bases, with 6 bases left in between. The CDR3 is 14 residues long. Germline V CDR1 and CDR2: LGHNA, YSLEER. The CDR3 DNA is TGCGCCAGCAGCCAAGACAGAGACTCCTACGAGCAGTACTTC. It translates to CASSQDRDSYEQYF.

This sequence joins TRBV28 and TRBJ2-3; either TRBD1 or TRBD2 may supply D (5 bases each). V was shortened by 7 bases and J by 4 bases, with 15 bases between the two germline ends. Germline values: CDR1 MDHEN, CDR2 SYDVKM. This CDR3 has 14 amino acids. The CDR3 bases are TGTGCCAGCAAACCGGCAGGGACCGCAGATACGCAGTATTTT. This translates into CASKPAGTADTQYF.

The rearrangement uses TRBV9 and TRBJ2-3; no firm D call. Trimming took 0 bases from V and 7 from J, leaving 6 bases between them. Germline loops: CDR1 SGDLS, CDR2 YYNGEE. The CDR3 spans 12 residues. CDR3 coding DNA: TGTGCCAGCAGCGTAGAGGAGAATACGCAGTATTTT. Protein sequence: CASSVEENTQYF.

V is TRBV4-1 and J is TRBJ1-3; a weak D match, TRBD1 (6 bases). The CDR3 length is 15 residues. The V end was cut by 3 bases, the J end by 2 bases, with 11 bases between. Germline CDR1 reads MGHRA; CDR2 reads YSYEKL. CDR3: CASSQDGTTGNTIYF. The CDR3 coding sequence is TGCGCCAGCAGCCAGGACGGGACAACTGGAAACACCATATATTTT.

The chain has TRBV5-6 and TRBJ2-2; 7 bases fit TRBD1. This CDR3 spans 15 amino acids. Germline V lookup: CDR1 SGHDT, CDR2 YYEEEE. Losses at the gene ends were 0 bases for V and 4 bases for J; bases not matched to a gene: 3. The CDR3 sequence: CASSLVGQSTGELFF. The CDR3 bases are TGTGCCAGCAGCTTGGTGGGACAGAGCACCGGGGAGCTGTTTTTT.

This clone was found once. V gene TRBV19 combines with J gene TRBJ2-5; D gene uncertain. Germline CDR1 and CDR2: LNHDA and SQIVND (reference sequence). This CDR3 region has 12 residues. V lost 5 bases and J lost 5, with 9 bases in between. The CDR3 nucleotides are TGTGCCAGTAGTGCCGGGTGGGAGACCCAGTACTTC. Protein sequence: CASSAGWETQYF.

The CDR3 DNA reads TGTGCCAGCAGCCATCAGCGGGAACCGCGCATGTCACCCCTCCACTTT. It is translated as CASSHQREPRMSPLHF. V is TRBV25-1 and J is TRBJ1-6; D call uncertain. V lost 6 bases to trimming and J lost 10 bases, with 22 bases between them. Germline loops: CDR1 MGHDK, CDR2 SYGVNS. The length of the CDR3 is 16 residues.

The chain is built from TRBV9 and TRBJ2-3; weak D call: TRBD2 (6 bases). V was trimmed by 0 bases and J by 2 bases, leaving 13 bases between them. This CDR3 has 16 amino acids. The germline CDR1 and CDR2 sequences are SGDLS and YYNGEE. In DNA, the CDR3 is TGTGCCAGCAGCGTAGGTGATAGCGGAAACACAGATACGCAGTATTTT. Protein: CASSVGDSGNTDTQYF.

The CDR3 bases are TGTGCCAGCAGTTACTCCCGGACGGAGCCTCGTGAAAAACTGTTTTTT. It translates to CASSYSRTEPREKLFF. The chain couples TRBV6-5 to TRBJ1-4; D gene ambiguous. The V end lost 0 bases, the J end lost 7 bases, and 15 bases lay between the germline ends. Per germline, CDR1 MNHEY and CDR2 SVGAGI. The CDR3 is made up of 16 amino acids.

As concerns this clone: The identical CDR3 is also encoded by other nucleotide sequences in the sample. This chain uses TRBV29-1 with TRBJ2-7; tentative D call: TRBD1 (6 bases). V was trimmed by 6 bases and J by 1 base, leaving 10 bases between them. Germline-derived CDR1 and CDR2 are SQVTM and ANQGSEA. The CDR3 contains 12 residues. The CDR3 sequence is CSVAGQSYEQYF. As DNA, the CDR3 is TGCAGCGTCGCCGGACAGTCCTACGAGCAGTACTTC.